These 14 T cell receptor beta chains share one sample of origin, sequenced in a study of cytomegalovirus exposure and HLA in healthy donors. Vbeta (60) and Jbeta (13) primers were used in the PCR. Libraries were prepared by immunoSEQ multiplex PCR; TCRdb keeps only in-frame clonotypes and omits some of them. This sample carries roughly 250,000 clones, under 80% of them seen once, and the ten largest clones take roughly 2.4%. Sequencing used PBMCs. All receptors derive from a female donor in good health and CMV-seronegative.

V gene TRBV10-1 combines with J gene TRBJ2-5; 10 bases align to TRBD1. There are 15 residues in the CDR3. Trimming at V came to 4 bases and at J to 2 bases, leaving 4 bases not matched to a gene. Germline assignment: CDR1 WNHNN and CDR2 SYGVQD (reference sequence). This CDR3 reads CASSATGGWQETQYF. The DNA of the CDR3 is TGCGCCAGCAGTGCGACAGGGGGCTGGCAAGAGACCCAGTACTTC.

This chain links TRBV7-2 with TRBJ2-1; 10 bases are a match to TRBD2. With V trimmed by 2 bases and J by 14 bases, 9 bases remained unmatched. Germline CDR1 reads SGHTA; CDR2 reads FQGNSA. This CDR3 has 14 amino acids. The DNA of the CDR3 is TGTGCCAGCAGCTTATCTAAGCGGGAGGGCCGTGAGTTCTTC. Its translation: CASSLSKREGREFF.

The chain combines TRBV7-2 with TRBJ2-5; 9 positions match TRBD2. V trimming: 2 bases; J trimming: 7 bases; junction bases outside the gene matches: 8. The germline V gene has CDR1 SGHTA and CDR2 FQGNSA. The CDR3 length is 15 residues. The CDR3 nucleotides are TGTGCCAGCAGCTTATCACCTAGCGGGATCAGGACCCAGTACTTC. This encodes CASSLSPSGIRTQYF.

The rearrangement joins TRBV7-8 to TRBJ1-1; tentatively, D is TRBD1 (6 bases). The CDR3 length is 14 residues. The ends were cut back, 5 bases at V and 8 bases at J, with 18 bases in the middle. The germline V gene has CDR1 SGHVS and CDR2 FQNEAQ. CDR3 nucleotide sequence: TGTGCCAGCAGCCCCCGACAGGATTCGAAAGAAGCTTTCTTT. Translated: CASSPRQDSKEAFF. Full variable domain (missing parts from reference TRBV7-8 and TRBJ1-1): GAGVSQSPRYKVAKRGQDVALRCDPISGHVSLFWYQQALGQGPEFLTYFQNEAQLDKSGLPSDRFFAERPEGSVSTLKIQRTQQEDSAVYLCASSPRQDSKEAFFGQGTRLTVV.

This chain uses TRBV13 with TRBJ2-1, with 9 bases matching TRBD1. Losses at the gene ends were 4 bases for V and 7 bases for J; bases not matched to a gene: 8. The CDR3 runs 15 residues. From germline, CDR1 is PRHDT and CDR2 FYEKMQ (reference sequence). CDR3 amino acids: CASSSRTGDKNEQFF. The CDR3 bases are TGTGCCAGCAGCTCACGGACAGGGGATAAGAATGAGCAGTTCTTC.

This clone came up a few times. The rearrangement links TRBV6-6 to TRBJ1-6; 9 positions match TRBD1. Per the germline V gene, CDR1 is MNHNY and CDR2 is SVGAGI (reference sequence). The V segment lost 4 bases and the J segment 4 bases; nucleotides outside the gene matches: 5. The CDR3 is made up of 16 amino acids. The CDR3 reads CASSLGQGYYNSPLHF. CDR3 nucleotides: TGTGCCAGCAGTTTGGGACAGGGTTATTATAATTCACCCCTCCACTTT.

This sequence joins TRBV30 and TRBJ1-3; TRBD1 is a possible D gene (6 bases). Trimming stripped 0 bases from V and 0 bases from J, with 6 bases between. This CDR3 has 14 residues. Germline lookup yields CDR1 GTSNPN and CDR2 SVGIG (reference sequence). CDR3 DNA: TGTGCCTGGAGTGTAGGGGGCTCTGGAAACACCATATATTTT. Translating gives CAWSVGGSGNTIYF.

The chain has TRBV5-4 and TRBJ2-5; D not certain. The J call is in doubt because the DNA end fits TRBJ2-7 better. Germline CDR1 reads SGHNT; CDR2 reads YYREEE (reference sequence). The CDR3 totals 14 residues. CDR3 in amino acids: CASSPFFSSYEQYF. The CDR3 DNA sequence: TGTGCCAGCAGCCCTTTTTTTAGCTCCTACGAGCAGTACTTC.

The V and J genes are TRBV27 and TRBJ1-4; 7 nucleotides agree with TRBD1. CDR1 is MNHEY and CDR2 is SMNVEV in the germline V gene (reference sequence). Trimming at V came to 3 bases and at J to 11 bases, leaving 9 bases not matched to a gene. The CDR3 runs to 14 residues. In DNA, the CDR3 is TGTGCCAGCAGTTTGTCGTCAGGGGGTGGGAAACTGTTTTTT. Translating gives CASSLSSGGGKLFF. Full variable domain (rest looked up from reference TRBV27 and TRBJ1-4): EAQVTQNPRYLITVTGKKLTVTCSQNMNHEYMSWYRQDPGLGLRQIYYSMNVEVTDKGDVPEGYKVSRKEKRNFPLILESPSPNQTSLYFCASSLSSGGGKLFFGSGTQLSVL.

The DNA of the CDR3 is TGTGCCACTTACAGGGGGAATTATTCCTACGAGCAGTACTTC. Translating it yields CATYRGNYSYEQYF. This chain joins TRBV19 and TRBJ2-5; 8 bases map to TRBD1. The J call is in doubt because the DNA end fits TRBJ2-7 better. The CDR3 has 14 amino acids. Germline V gene lookup returns CDR1 LNHDA and CDR2 SQIVND (reference sequence).

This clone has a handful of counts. The CDR3 nucleotides are TGTGCCAGCAGAATCGGGTTGGATCAGCCCCAGCATTTT. This encodes CASRIGLDQPQHF. The J gene is TRBJ1-5, the V gene TRBV6-6; D is uncertain. The germline CDR1 and CDR2 sequences are MNHNY and SVGAGI (reference sequence). Trimming removed 6 bases from V and 5 bases from J, with 11 bases in between. CDR3 length: 13 residues.

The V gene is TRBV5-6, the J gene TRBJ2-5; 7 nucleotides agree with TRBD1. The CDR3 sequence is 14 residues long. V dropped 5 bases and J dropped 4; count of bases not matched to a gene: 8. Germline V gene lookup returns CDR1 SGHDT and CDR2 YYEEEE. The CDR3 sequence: CASRSTGAGETQYF. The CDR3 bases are TGTGCCAGCAGGTCTACAGGGGCGGGAGAGACCCAGTACTTC. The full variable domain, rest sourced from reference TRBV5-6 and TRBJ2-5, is DAGVTQSPTHLIKTRGQQVTLRCSPKSGHDTVSWYQQALGQGPQFIFQYYEEEERQRGNFPDRFSGHQFPNYSSELNVNALLLGDSALYLCASRSTGAGETQYFGPGTRLLVL.

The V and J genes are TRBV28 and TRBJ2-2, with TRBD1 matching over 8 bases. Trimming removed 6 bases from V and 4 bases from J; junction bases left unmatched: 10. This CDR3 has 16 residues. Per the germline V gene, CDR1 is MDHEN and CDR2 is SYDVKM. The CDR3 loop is CASRTDRARFTGELFF. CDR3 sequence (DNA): TGTGCCAGCAGGACGGACAGGGCCCGCTTCACCGGGGAGCTGTTTTTT.

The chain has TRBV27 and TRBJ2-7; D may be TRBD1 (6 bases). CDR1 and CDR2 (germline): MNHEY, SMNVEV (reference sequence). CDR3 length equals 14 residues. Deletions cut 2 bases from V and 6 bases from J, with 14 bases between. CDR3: CASSLIQGPLEQYF. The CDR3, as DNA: TGTGCCAGCAGTTTAATACAGGGCCCTCTCGAGCAGTACTTC.